The 20 T cell receptor beta chains presented below share a single source sample, sequenced in a study of human thymus T cells. The table came from immunoSEQ multiplex PCR; TCRdb's copy has only in-frame clones and leaves some out. This repertoire shows tens of thousands of clones, roughly 95% found once; its top ten account for around 0.037%. Resections obtained during corrective heart surgery supplied the thymus tissue. Sequenced: thymus tissue. The receptor set was obtained from a girl under two years old with a congenital heart defect but otherwise immunologically healthy.

The rearrangement joins TRBV10-3 to TRBJ2-3; D uncertain. Trimming cost V 6 bases and J 3 bases, with 16 bases left between them. The V gene's germline CDR1 is ENHRY and CDR2 SYGVKD. CDR3 size: 15 residues. CDR3 residues: CAISHRRSTTDTQYF. CDR3 DNA sequence: TGTGCCATCAGCCATAGACGATCTACGACAGATACGCAGTATTTT.

CDR3 sequence: CASSYEGLNTEAFF. The CDR3 DNA sequence: TGTGCCAGCAGTTACGAGGGCCTGAACACTGAAGCTTTCTTT. V and J are TRBV6-5 and TRBJ1-1; D is unclear. This CDR3 contains 14 residues. Trimming removed 2 bases from V and 0 bases from J, with 7 bases in between. Looked up from germline, CDR1 is MNHEY and CDR2 is SVGAGI.

This chain links TRBV30 with TRBJ2-7; 9 bases match TRBD1. The tail of the sequence fits TRBJ2-5 better, so the J call may be wrong. The CDR3 totals 16 residues. CDR1 GTSNPN and CDR2 SVGIG come from the germline V gene (reference sequence). CDR3 sequence (DNA): TGTGCCTGGAGCCTGCTCCGGGACAGGGACCAAGAGACCCAGTACTTC. This codes for CAWSLLRDRDQETQYF.

CDR3 loop: CASRGDGGGGGEQFF. In DNA form, the CDR3 reads TGTGCCAGCAGGGGGGACGGGGGAGGAGGTGGTGAGCAGTTCTTC. This chain links TRBV27 with TRBJ2-1; weak D call: TRBD2 (6 bases). This CDR3 contains 15 residues. Per the germline V gene, CDR1 is MNHEY and CDR2 is SMNVEV (reference sequence). V lost 6 bases to trimming and J lost 9 bases, with 21 bases between them.

The chain uses TRBV7-8 and TRBJ2-1; D gene uncertain. Deletions cut 5 bases from V and 4 bases from J, with 21 bases between. Germline V CDR1 and CDR2: SGHVS, FQNEAQ. This CDR3 has 17 amino acids. In DNA, the CDR3 is TGTGCCAGCAGCCCCCTAGTGGCCCCAACGCGGTACAATGAGCAGTTCTTC. This codes for CASSPLVAPTRYNEQFF.

V is TRBV7-2 and J is TRBJ2-7; D is uncertain. Between the trimmed V and J ends, which lost 5 bases and 4 bases, there was a span of 18 bases. CDR3 length: 15 amino acids. Germline CDR1 SGHTA, CDR2 FQGNSA. The CDR3, as DNA: TGTGCCAGCAGCCCGAAGATACCGACGTTTTACGAGCAGTACTTC. Protein product: CASSPKIPTFYEQYF.

V usage is TRBV7-8 and J usage is TRBJ2-7, with 8 nucleotides matching TRBD2. This CDR3 comprises 14 residues. The junction had 6 bases not matched to a gene; V was cut back by 5 bases and J by 3 bases. From germline, CDR1 is SGHVS and CDR2 FQNEAQ. The CDR3 DNA sequence: TGTGCCAGCAGCGATGGGGGGACTAGCTACGAGCAGTACTTC. Residues: CASSDGGTSYEQYF.

The chain recombines TRBV5-6 with TRBJ1-2, with 7 bases fitting TRBD1. The germline V gene has CDR1 SGHDT and CDR2 YYEEEE. This CDR3 contains 19 residues. V was pared by 0 bases and J by 1 base, with 15 bases of the junction left unmatched. The CDR3 DNA sequence: TGTGCCAGCAGCTTGGCCGTTATGTCGCAGGGGGAGGTTAACTATGGCTACACCTTC. As protein: CASSLAVMSQGEVNYGYTF.

This chain joins TRBV27 and TRBJ2-2; 8 bases map to TRBD1. Germline assignment: CDR1 MNHEY and CDR2 SMNVEV (reference sequence). Losses at the gene ends were 5 bases for V and 3 bases for J; bases not matched to a gene: 14. This CDR3 region has 18 residues. CDR3 amino acids: CASSTEPRQGLDTGELFF. CDR3 DNA: TGTGCCAGCAGTACGGAACCGAGACAGGGGTTGGACACCGGGGAGCTGTTTTTT.

The DNA for the CDR3 is TGTGCCAGCTCACGATATCGGGCTAGCGGGAGAGGGTACGAGCAGTACTTC. It codes for CASSRYRASGRGYEQYF. The chain joins TRBV18 to TRBJ2-7; 10 nucleotides align to TRBD2. CDR1 is KGHSH and CDR2 is LQKENI in the germline V gene. With V trimmed by 4 bases and J by 4 bases, 13 bases remained unmatched. The length of the CDR3 is 17 residues.

The chain uses TRBV4-1 and TRBJ2-4; TRBD1 might be the D (6 bases). Trimming removed 0 bases at V and 4 bases at J, with 16 bases between. This CDR3 is built from 17 residues. Germline CDR1 MGHRA, CDR2 YSYEKL. CDR3 region: CASSQEWPRTAKNIQYF. DNA of the CDR3: TGCGCCAGCAGCCAAGAATGGCCGAGGACAGCAAAAAACATTCAGTACTTC.

The chain recombines TRBV7-9 with TRBJ2-1; 9 bases line up with TRBD1. This CDR3 has 16 amino acids. The ends lost 5 bases at V and 4 bases at J; junction bases unmatched: 9. Germline CDR1 reads SEHNR; CDR2 reads FQNEAQ (reference sequence). The CDR3 loop is CASSPGATGGYNEQFF. The CDR3 DNA reads TGTGCCAGCAGCCCGGGTGCGACAGGGGGGTACAATGAGCAGTTCTTC.

This chain connects TRBV15 to TRBJ2-7; 10 bases line up with TRBD2. Germline V gene lookup returns CDR1 LNHNV and CDR2 YYDKDF (reference sequence). V gave up 4 bases and J gave up 3 bases; unmatched junction bases: 9. The CDR3 totals 16 residues. The CDR3 loop reads CATSKEGLAKDYEQYF. In DNA form, the CDR3 reads TGTGCCACCAGCAAAGAGGGACTAGCGAAGGACTACGAGCAGTACTTC.

The chain combines TRBV18 with TRBJ2-5, with D unresolved. Per germline, CDR1 KGHSH and CDR2 LQKENI. The CDR3 contains 14 residues. V gave up 6 bases and J gave up 1 base, with 12 bases separating them. The CDR3 loop reads CASSQRASQETQYF. CDR3 nucleotide sequence: TGTGCCAGCTCCCAAAGGGCATCCCAAGAGACCCAGTACTTC.

Only one count was recorded for this clone. This chain links TRBV7-6 with TRBJ2-1; the match to TRBD2 covers 7 bases. Per the germline V gene, CDR1 is SGHVS and CDR2 is FNYEAQ. V lost 5 bases and J lost 0; bases outside the gene matches: 7. The CDR3 is made up of 16 amino acids. CDR3 region: CASSPGGGVSYNEQFF. As DNA, the CDR3 is TGTGCCAGCAGCCCTGGTGGGGGGGTCTCCTACAATGAGCAGTTCTTC. Full variable domain (outside the CDR3, taken from reference TRBV7-6 and TRBJ2-1): GAGVSQSPRYKVTKRGQDVALRCDPISGHVSLYWYRQALGQGPEFLTYFNYEAQQDKSGLPNDRFSAERPEGSISTLTIQRTEQRDSAMYRCASSPGGGVSYNEQFFGPGTRLTVL.

This clone was picked up one time. This chain joins TRBV5-6 and TRBJ2-2; TRBD2 agrees at 12 bases. J gave up 1 base and V 0 bases, and 7 bases lay outside the gene matches. The CDR3 is made up of 19 amino acids. CDR1 SGHDT and CDR2 YYEEEE come from the germline V gene. The CDR3 DNA is TGTGCCAGCAGCTTGGATCTAGCGGGAGGGGTCGTGAACACCGGGGAGCTGTTTTTT. It yields the protein CASSLDLAGGVVNTGELFF.

The chain has TRBV9 and TRBJ2-3; 15 positions match TRBD2. The CDR3 spans 18 residues. Germline CDR1 reads SGDLS; CDR2 reads YYNGEE. V shed 3 bases and J 5 bases; nucleotides not matched to a gene: 10. The DNA for the CDR3 is TGTGCCAGCAGCGGACCGGGACTAGCGGGAGGCTGCGGAGATACGCAGTATTTT. This sequence encodes CASSGPGLAGGCGDTQYF.

This sequence joins TRBV14 and TRBJ1-1, with TRBD1 identical over 9 bases. V trimming: 0 bases; J trimming: 5 bases; junction bases outside the gene matches: 4. This CDR3 contains 15 residues. The germline V gene has CDR1 SGHDN and CDR2 FVKESK. CDR3 nucleotides: TGTGCCAGCAGCCAAGATACAGGGGGCCGAACTGAAGCTTTCTTT. It is translated as CASSQDTGGRTEAFF.

The chain is built from TRBV10-3 and TRBJ2-5; D could derive from TRBD1 or TRBD2 (5 bases each). CDR1 is ENHRY, CDR2 SYGVKD, per germline. The V end was cut by 8 bases, the J end by 6 bases, with 7 bases between. The CDR3 is 10 amino acids. CDR3 nucleotide sequence: TGTGCCATCGGGGGTAAGACCCAGTACTTC. Its protein product is CAIGGKTQYF.

The chain couples TRBV5-1 to TRBJ2-1; 16 positions agree with TRBD2. Germline lookup yields CDR1 SGHRS and CDR2 YFSETQ. V gave up 0 bases and J gave up 8 bases; unmatched junction bases: 8. This CDR3 spans 18 amino acids. CDR3 region: CASSLGGLAGGPMDEQFF. In nucleotides, the CDR3 is TGCGCCAGCAGCTTGGGGGGACTAGCGGGAGGGCCGATGGATGAGCAGTTCTTC.